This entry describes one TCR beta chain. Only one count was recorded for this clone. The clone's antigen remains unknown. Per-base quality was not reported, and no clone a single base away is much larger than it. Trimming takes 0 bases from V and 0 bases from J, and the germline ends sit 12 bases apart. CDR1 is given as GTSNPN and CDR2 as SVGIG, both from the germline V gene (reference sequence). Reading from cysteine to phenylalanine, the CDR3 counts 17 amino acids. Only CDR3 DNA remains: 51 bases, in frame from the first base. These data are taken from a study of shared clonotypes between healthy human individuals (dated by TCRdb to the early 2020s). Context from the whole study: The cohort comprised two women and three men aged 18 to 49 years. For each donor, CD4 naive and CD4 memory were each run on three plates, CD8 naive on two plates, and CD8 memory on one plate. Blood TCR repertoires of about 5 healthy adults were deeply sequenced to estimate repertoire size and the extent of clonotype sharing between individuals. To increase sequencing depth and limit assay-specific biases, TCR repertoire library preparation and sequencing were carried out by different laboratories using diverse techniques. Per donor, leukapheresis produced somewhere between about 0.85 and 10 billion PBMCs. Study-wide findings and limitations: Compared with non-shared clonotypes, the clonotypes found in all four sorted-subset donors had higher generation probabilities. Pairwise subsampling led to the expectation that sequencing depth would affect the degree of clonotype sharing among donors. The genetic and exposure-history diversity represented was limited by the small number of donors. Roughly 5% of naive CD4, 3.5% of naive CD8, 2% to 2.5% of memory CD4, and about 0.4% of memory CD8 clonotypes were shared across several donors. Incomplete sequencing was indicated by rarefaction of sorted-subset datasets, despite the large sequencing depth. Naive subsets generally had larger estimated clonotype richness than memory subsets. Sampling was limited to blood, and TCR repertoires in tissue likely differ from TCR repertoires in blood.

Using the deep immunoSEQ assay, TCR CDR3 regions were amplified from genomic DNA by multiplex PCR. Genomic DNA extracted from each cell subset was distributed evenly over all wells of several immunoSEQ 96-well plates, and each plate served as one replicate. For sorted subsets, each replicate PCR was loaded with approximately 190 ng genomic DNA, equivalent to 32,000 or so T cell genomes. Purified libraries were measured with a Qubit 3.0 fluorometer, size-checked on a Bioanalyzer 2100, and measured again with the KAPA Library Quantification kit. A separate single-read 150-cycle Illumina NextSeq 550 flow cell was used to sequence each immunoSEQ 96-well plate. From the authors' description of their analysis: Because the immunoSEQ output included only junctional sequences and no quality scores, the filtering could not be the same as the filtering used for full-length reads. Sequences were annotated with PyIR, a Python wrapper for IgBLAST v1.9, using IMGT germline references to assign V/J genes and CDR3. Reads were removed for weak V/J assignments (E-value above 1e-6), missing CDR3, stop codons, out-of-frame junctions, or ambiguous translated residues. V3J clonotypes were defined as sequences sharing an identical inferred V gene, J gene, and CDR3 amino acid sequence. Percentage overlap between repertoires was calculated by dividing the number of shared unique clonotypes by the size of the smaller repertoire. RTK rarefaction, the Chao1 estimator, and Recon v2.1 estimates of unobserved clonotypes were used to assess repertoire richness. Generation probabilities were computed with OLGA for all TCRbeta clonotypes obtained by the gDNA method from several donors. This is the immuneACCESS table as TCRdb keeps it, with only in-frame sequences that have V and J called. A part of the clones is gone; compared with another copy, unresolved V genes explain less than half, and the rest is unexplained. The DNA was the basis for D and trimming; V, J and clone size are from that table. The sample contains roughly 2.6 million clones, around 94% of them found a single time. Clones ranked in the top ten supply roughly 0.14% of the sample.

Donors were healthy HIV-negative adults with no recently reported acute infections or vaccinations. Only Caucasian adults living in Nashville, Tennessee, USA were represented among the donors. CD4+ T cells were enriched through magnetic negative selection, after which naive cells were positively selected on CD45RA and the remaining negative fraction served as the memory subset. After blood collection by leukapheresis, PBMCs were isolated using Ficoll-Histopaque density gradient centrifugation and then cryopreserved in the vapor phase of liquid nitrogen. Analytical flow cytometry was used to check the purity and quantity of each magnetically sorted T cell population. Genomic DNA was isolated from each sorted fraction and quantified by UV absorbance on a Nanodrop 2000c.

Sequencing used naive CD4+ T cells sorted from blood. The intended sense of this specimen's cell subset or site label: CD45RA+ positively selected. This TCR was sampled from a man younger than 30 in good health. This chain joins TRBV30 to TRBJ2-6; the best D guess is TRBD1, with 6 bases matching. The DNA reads TGTGCCTGGAGTGTAACAGGGTTCTTCTCTGGGGCCAACGTCCTGACTTTC. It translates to CAWSVTGFFSGANVLTF.